This T cell receptor (beta chain) comes out of a study of spatial heterogeneity in lung cancer. The study, taken as a whole, reports: Sequencing reached an estimated coverage of tumor T cells that was only roughly 7% for alpha chains and more than 11% for beta chains. It was found that expanded intratumoral alpha and beta TCR counts tracked tumor mutation counts. Regional and ubiquitous nonsynonymous mutations were tracked by counts of regional and ubiquitous expanded TCRs, respectively.

Stated time point: sample taken at primary tumor resection. Whole RNA came from tumor, nontumor lung or frozen PBMC and was sequenced without being sorted. Each TCR cDNA molecule bore a unique molecular identifier. One entry per CDR3 protein results from TCRdb running MiXCR on the 5' RACE reads. The profile shows about 9,300 distinct CDR3 sequences, 6% to 6.5% of them singletons. Turning to this clonotype: What it binds is unknown.

The germline V gene encodes CDR1 SGHRS and CDR2 YFSETQ. The CDR3 loop spans 13 amino acids. Trimming took off 4 bases at V and 1 base at J, with 8 bases between the two ends. The sample here was lung tumor tissue, taken at surgery. The chain employs TRBV5-1 and TRBJ1-1; D is perhaps TRBD1 (6 bases). This TCR derives from a male donor with early-stage non-small cell lung cancer. The CDR3 bases are TGCGCCAGCAGCGAGGACAGGAACACTGAAGCTTTCTTT. Its protein product is CASSEDRNTEAFF. Full variable domain (remainder filled in from reference TRBV5-1 and TRBJ1-1): KAGVTQTPRYLIKTRGQQVTLSCSPISGHRSVSWYQQTPGQGLQFLFEYFSETQRNKGNFPGRFSGRQFSNSRSEMNVSTLELGDSALYLCASSEDRNTEAFFGQGTRLTVV.